Following are 13 T cell receptor beta chains from one sample sequenced in a study of lymphopenia after photon versus proton radiotherapy. Sequenced by immunoSEQ multiplex PCR; TCRdb stores in-frame clones only, minus some. The sample contains roughly 17,000 clones, 92% of which appear only once. Specimen: peripheral blood, collected from a patient treated with photon-based radiotherapy. Receptors originate from a middle-aged woman with cholangiocarcinoma.

The chain carries TRBV6-5 and TRBJ1-5; D possibly corresponds to TRBD1 (5 bases). CDR3 size: 14 residues. Germline V CDR1 and CDR2: MNHEY, SVGAGI. The ends were cut back, 4 bases at V and 0 bases at J, with 7 bases in the middle. CDR3 nucleotides: TGTGCCAGCAGTTTTACAGGTAGCAATCAGCCCCAGCATTTT. The encoded protein is CASSFTGSNQPQHF.

The chain recombines TRBV29-1 with TRBJ2-7; 7 bases are shared with TRBD1. The ends lost 3 bases at V and 2 bases at J; junction bases unmatched: 7. Germline V gene lookup returns CDR1 SQVTM and CDR2 ANQGSEA. This CDR3 has 14 residues. The chain's CDR3 is CSVDSPQGAYEQYF. The CDR3, as DNA: TGCAGCGTTGACTCTCCGCAGGGGGCCTACGAGCAGTACTTC.

The J gene is TRBJ2-5, the V gene TRBV18; D unresolved. The CDR3 spans 12 residues. Trimming shortened V by 6 bases and J by 5 bases, and 10 bases separated the two germline ends. Germline V gene data show CDR1 as KGHSH and CDR2 as LQKENI. CDR3 in DNA: TGTGCCAGCTCCCCGCCGGGTGAGACCCAGTACTTC. It yields the protein CASSPPGETQYF.

The CDR3 sequence: CASSPGTSGQETQYF. The CDR3, as DNA: TGCGCCAGCAGCCCCGGCACTAGCGGTCAAGAGACCCAGTACTTC. The rearrangement uses TRBV5-1 and TRBJ2-5, with 8 positions matching TRBD2. Per germline, CDR1 SGHRS and CDR2 YFSETQ. The CDR3 loop spans 15 amino acids. With V trimmed by 4 bases and J by 2 bases, 7 bases remained unmatched.

V gene TRBV7-9 combines with J gene TRBJ1-4; 7 nucleotides align to TRBD1. This CDR3 has 16 amino acids. Germline V CDR1 and CDR2: SEHNR, FQNEAQ (reference sequence). The ends lost 4 bases at V and 7 bases at J; junction bases unmatched: 12. The CDR3, as DNA: TGTGCCAGCAGCTCAGGGCGACAGGGCGCGAGTGAAAAACTGTTTTTT. This encodes CASSSGRQGASEKLFF.

The chain couples TRBV18 to TRBJ2-3, with 8 bases fitting TRBD2. With V trimmed by 3 bases and J by 4 bases, 6 bases remained unmatched. Per the germline V gene, CDR1 is KGHSH and CDR2 is LQKENI. The CDR3 is 15 residues long. CDR3 sequence (DNA): TGTGCCAGCTCACCGGGACTAGTACTTTCAGATACGCAGTATTTT. Residues: CASSPGLVLSDTQYF.

The rearrangement joins TRBV6-4 to TRBJ2-1; 7 nucleotides agree with TRBD2. The CDR3 is 13 amino acids. Germline trimming cut 7 bases from V and 5 bases from J; bases unmatched to any gene: 5. CDR1 is MRHNA, CDR2 SNTAGT, per germline. CDR3 protein: CASKGGSNNEQFF. The CDR3 DNA reads TGTGCCAGCAAGGGCGGGAGTAACAATGAGCAGTTCTTC.

The chain joins TRBV19 to TRBJ1-1; a weak D match, TRBD1 (6 bases). Germline CDR1 reads LNHDA; CDR2 reads SQIVND (reference sequence). The CDR3 consists of 15 residues. V gave up 7 bases and J gave up 0 bases, with 15 bases separating them. The CDR3 reads CASTLTGTMNTEAFF. CDR3 nucleotide sequence: TGTGCCAGTACCCTGACAGGCACCATGAACACTGAAGCTTTCTTT.

The V gene is TRBV6-5, the J gene TRBJ1-4, with D unresolved. Trimming left V 0 bases short and J 6 bases short, with 11 bases between. This CDR3 is built from 15 residues. Germline values: CDR1 MNHEY, CDR2 SVGAGI. CDR3 in amino acids: CASSYSRAADEKLFF. CDR3 in DNA: TGTGCCAGCAGTTACTCACGGGCCGCCGATGAAAAACTGTTTTTT.

The rearrangement uses TRBV27 and TRBJ2-7; TRBD2 aligns across 9 bases. The CDR3 is made up of 15 amino acids. Trimming removed 3 bases from V and 4 bases from J; junction bases left unmatched: 7. Germline-derived CDR1 and CDR2 are MNHEY and SMNVEV (reference sequence). CDR3 residues: CASSLTSGSIYEQYF. The CDR3 DNA sequence: TGTGCCAGCAGTTTGACTAGCGGTTCTATTTACGAGCAGTACTTC.

The chain combines TRBV7-2 with TRBJ1-5; TRBD1 might be the D (5 bases). The V gene lost 5 bases and the J gene lost 7 bases, with 12 bases spanning the gap. This CDR3 comprises 13 residues. Germline loops: CDR1 SGHTA, CDR2 FQGNSA. CDR3 bases: TGTGCCAGCAGCACGGGGCCTCAACAGCCCCAGCATTTT. Its translation: CASSTGPQQPQHF.

The CDR3 loop is CASSSGLAGGITYEQYF. The CDR3 region has the DNA TGTGCCAGCAGCTCGGGACTAGCGGGAGGGATCACCTACGAGCAGTACTTC. V is TRBV7-8 and J is TRBJ2-7, with 16 bases that match TRBD2. The CDR3 consists of 17 residues. The junction had 5 bases not matched to a gene; V was cut back by 4 bases and J by 2 bases. Germline V gene sequence: CDR1 SGHVS, CDR2 FQNEAQ.

The genes are TRBV27 and TRBJ1-1, with 7 nucleotides matching TRBD1. Germline values: CDR1 MNHEY, CDR2 SMNVEV (reference sequence). CDR3 length: 14 residues. The V and J ends lost 4 bases and 8 bases, in that order; junction bases with no gene match: 10. The CDR3 is CASSSRTGLGEAFF. The DNA for the CDR3 is TGTGCCAGCAGTTCACGGACAGGCCTCGGGGAAGCTTTCTTT.